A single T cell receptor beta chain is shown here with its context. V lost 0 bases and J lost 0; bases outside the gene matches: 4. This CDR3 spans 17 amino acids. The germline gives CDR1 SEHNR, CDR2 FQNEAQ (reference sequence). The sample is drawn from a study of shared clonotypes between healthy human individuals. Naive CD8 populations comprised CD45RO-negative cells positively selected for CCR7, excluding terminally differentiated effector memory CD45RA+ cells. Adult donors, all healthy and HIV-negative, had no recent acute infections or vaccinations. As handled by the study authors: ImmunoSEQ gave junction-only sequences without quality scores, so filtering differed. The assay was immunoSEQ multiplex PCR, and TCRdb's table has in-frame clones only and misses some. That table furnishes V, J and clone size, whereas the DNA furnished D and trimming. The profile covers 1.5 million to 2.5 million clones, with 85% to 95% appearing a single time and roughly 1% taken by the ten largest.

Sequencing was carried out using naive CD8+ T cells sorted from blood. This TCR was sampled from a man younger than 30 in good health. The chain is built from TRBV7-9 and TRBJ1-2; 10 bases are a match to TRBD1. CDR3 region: CASSLAGTGETNYGYTF. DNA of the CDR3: TGTGCCAGCAGCTTAGCGGGGACAGGGGAAACTAACTATGGCTACACCTTC.